Following are 32 T cell receptor beta chains from one sample sequenced in a study of regulatory T cells in long-lasting Graves disease. The time point was: persistent/refractory GD, antithyroid drugs over 5 years with positive TRAb. From RNA extracted from PBMCs, the TCR library was made. Construction of the TCR beta libraries employed iRepertoire HTBI primers in conjunction with Arm-PCR of CDR3 regions. TCRdb processed the multiplex PCR reads anew with MiXCR; each CDR3 protein has one entry. The data show around 400,000 distinct CDR3 sequences, roughly 24% seen once. The material sequenced was peripheral blood mononuclear cells (PBMCs), taken when the disease was refractory, from a patient treated with antithyroid drugs. These receptors were collected from a woman aged 40 to 49 with Graves disease.

Ten or more counts support this clonotype. This chain links TRBV24-1 with TRBJ1-1, with 7 bases that match TRBD1. CDR1 KGHDR and CDR2 SFDVKD come from the germline V gene. The CDR3 contains 15 residues. J gave up 1 base and V 2 bases, and 3 bases lay outside the gene matches. The DNA of the CDR3 is TGTGCCACCAGTGATTCGGACAGGCCGAACACTGAAGCTTTCTTT. Translation gives CATSDSDRPNTEAFF.

Ten or more counts support this clonotype. V usage is TRBV6-2 or TRBV6-3 and J usage is TRBJ1-4; D is uncertain. Trimming removed 6 bases from V and 6 bases from J, with 11 bases in between. The CDR3 covers 13 residues. Per the germline V gene, CDR1 is MNHEY and CDR2 is SVGEGT. The CDR3 DNA reads TGTGCCAGCAGAGTCGGTCTGGATGAAAAACTGTTTTTT. Translated: CASRVGLDEKLFF.

This chain uses TRBV6-2 or TRBV6-3 with TRBJ2-7, with 7 bases lining up with TRBD1. Germline CDR1 MNHEY, CDR2 SVGEGT. Losses at the gene ends were 0 bases for V and 5 bases for J; bases not matched to a gene: 4. The CDR3 totals 14 residues. CDR3 DNA sequence: TGTGCCAGCAGTTACTCGTACAGGGGAGACGAGCAGTACTTC. Its protein is CASSYSYRGDEQYF.

This clonotype was seen at least ten times. The chain uses TRBV7-2 and TRBJ2-5, with 14 bases matching TRBD2. The CDR3 is 17 amino acids. With 2 bases clipped from V and 5 bases from J, the junction kept 7 bases outside the gene matches. The germline gives CDR1 SGHTA, CDR2 FQGNSA. CDR3 region: CASSLTRLAGGRETQYF. In DNA, the CDR3 is TGTGCCAGCAGCTTAACGCGACTAGCGGGAGGGAGGGAGACCCAGTACTTC.

This clonotype was observed at least ten times. The rearrangement links TRBV11-1 to TRBJ2-7; D is uncertain. The CDR3 has 14 amino acids. Germline V gene sequence: CDR1 SGHAT, CDR2 FQDESV (reference sequence). V lost 2 bases to trimming and J lost 2 bases, with 10 bases between them. The CDR3, as DNA: TGTGCCAGCAGCTTATGGGCAGAGCCCTACGAGCAGTACTTC. Translation gives CASSLWAEPYEQYF. Drawing the rest from reference TRBV11-1 and TRBJ2-7, the complete variable domain is EAEVAQSPRYKITEKSQAVAFWCDPISGHATLYWYRQILGQGPELLVQFQDESVVDDSQLPKDRFSAERLKGVDSTLKIQPAELGDSAMYLCASSLWAEPYEQYFGPGTRLTVT.

This clonotype appeared a few times. CDR3 protein: CAISESGNQPQHF. The CDR3 DNA sequence: TGTGCCATCAGTGAGTCGGGCAATCAGCCCCAGCATTTT. The rearrangement uses TRBV10-3 and TRBJ1-5; D not resolved. Deletions cut 0 bases from V and 2 bases from J, with 2 bases between. The CDR3 consists of 13 residues. CDR1 ENHRY and CDR2 SYGVKD come from the germline V gene.

The chain employs TRBV28 and TRBJ2-5, with a weak D call TRBD1 (6 bases). Germline loops: CDR1 MDHEN, CDR2 SYDVKM. V was cut by 8 bases and J by 2 bases, with 27 bases left in between. This CDR3 spans 18 amino acids. CDR3 coding DNA: TGTGCCAGCTCACCACGATTATCAAAGGGGACACTTCAAGAGACCCAGTACTTC. Translated: CASSPRLSKGTLQETQYF.

This clonotype was found many times. V gene TRBV20-1 combines with J gene TRBJ2-7; D gene unclear. Trimming stripped 4 bases from V and 0 bases from J, with 16 bases between. The CDR3 has 15 amino acids. CDR1 and CDR2 from the germline V gene are DFQATT and SNEGSKA (reference sequence). The CDR3 loop is CSAMAPLYPSYEQYF. The DNA for the CDR3 is TGCAGTGCTATGGCCCCCCTCTACCCCTCCTACGAGCAGTACTTC.

In its sample, this clonotype was seen many times. The chain uses TRBV12-3 or TRBV12-4 and TRBJ1-2, with a tentative D call TRBD1 (5 bases). This CDR3 spans 12 amino acids. Trimming removed 5 bases from V and 5 bases from J, with 9 bases in between. The CDR3 coding sequence is TGTGCCAGCAGTGGGACCGATTATGGCTACACCTTC. Protein product: CASSGTDYGYTF.

With respect to this clonotype: A single base separates this from a much larger clone, so it may be a read error. V and J are TRBV28 and TRBJ1-4, with D possibly TRBD1 on 5 matching bases. CDR3 length: 11 amino acids. V was pared by 6 bases and J by 12 bases, with 11 bases between. Germline assignment: CDR1 MDHEN and CDR2 SYDVKM. CDR3 DNA: TGTGCCAGCAGGGACATCTTTGAACTGTTTTTT. It codes for CASRDIFELFF.

This clonotype was seen ten or more times. V and J are TRBV28 and TRBJ2-4; D not resolved. The CDR3 is made up of 16 amino acids. Germline assignment: CDR1 MDHEN and CDR2 SYDVKM. The V gene lost 3 bases and the J gene lost 0 bases, with 12 bases spanning the gap. Written as DNA, the CDR3 is TGTGCCAGCAGTTTGGTGAAGAATCTAGCCAAAAACATTCAGTACTTC. Translating it yields CASSLVKNLAKNIQYF.

This clonotype was seen a few times. The rearrangement uses TRBV6-2 or TRBV6-3 and TRBJ2-2, with TRBD1 identical over 8 bases. Unmatched junction bases numbered 8, after V lost 4 bases and J lost 1 base. CDR1 MNHEY and CDR2 SVGEGT come from the germline V gene. The CDR3 has 17 residues. CDR3 in DNA: TGTGCCAGCAGTTTGGGGCGGACAGGGAAGAACACCGGGGAGCTGTTTTTT. It encodes CASSLGRTGKNTGELFF.

The gene calls are TRBV20-1 and TRBJ2-7; D is tentatively TRBD1 or TRBD2 (5 bases each). V gave up 4 bases and J gave up 0 bases, with 7 bases separating them. The length of the CDR3 is 12 residues. Germline V CDR1 and CDR2: DFQATT, SNEGSKA (reference sequence). The CDR3 loop reads CSATGSSYEQYF. CDR3 DNA: TGCAGTGCTACAGGGAGCTCCTACGAGCAGTACTTC.

This clonotype was found many times. V usage is TRBV28 and J usage is TRBJ2-7; tentative D call: TRBD1 (6 bases). Germline V gene sequence: CDR1 MDHEN, CDR2 SYDVKM. This CDR3 has 15 residues. The V and J ends lost 5 bases and 4 bases respectively, with 18 bases between them. In DNA form, the CDR3 reads TGTGCCAGCAGTGGAACAGGGTCTGGCGGTTACGAGCAGTACTTC. It codes for CASSGTGSGGYEQYF.

This chain links TRBV7-2 with TRBJ1-1; maybe TRBD1 (5 bases). This CDR3 has 13 residues. Germline assignment: CDR1 SGHTA and CDR2 FQGNSA. V shed 5 bases and J shed 3 bases, with 10 bases lying between them. The CDR3 DNA sequence: TGTGCCAGCAGCATCCGGGACCACACTGAAGCTTTCTTT. Residues: CASSIRDHTEAFF.

This clonotype was seen many times. This rearrangement joins TRBV6-1 to TRBJ1-5, with D perhaps matching TRBD1 (6 bases). The CDR3 is made up of 15 amino acids. V was pared by 3 bases and J by 6 bases, with 15 bases between. Germline V CDR1 and CDR2: MNHNS, SASEGT. DNA of the CDR3: TGTGCCAGCAGTGAGCCGGGACAATTGGGTCAGCCCCAGCATTTT. This translates into CASSEPGQLGQPQHF.

There are many counts of this clonotype. This chain connects TRBV19 to TRBJ1-5, with D perhaps TRBD1 (6 bases). Germline V lookup: CDR1 LNHDA, CDR2 SQIVND (reference sequence). The CDR3 is 17 amino acids. V gave up 4 bases and J gave up 7 bases, with 23 bases separating them. The CDR3 protein is CASSTPSGRGGRQPQHF. In DNA form, the CDR3 reads TGTGCCAGTAGTACCCCCTCGGGCAGGGGAGGACGGCAGCCCCAGCATTTT. Full variable domain (outside the CDR3, taken from reference TRBV19 and TRBJ1-5): DGGITQSPKYLFRKEGQNVTLSCEQNLNHDAMYWYRQDPGQGLRLIYYSQIVNDFQKGDIAEGYSVSREKKESFPLTVTSAQKNPTAFYLCASSTPSGRGGRQPQHFGDGTRLSIL.

This clonotype was counted a single time. Being one base from a much bigger clone, this may be a read error. Without the conserved terminal phenylalanine or tryptophan, this CDR3 likely stems from a read error. The chain's CDR3 is CSVPLPYDYGYTL. The CDR3 coding sequence is TGCAGCGTCCCCCTACCGTACGACTATGGCTACACCCTC. The J gene is TRBJ1-2, the V gene TRBV29-1; D not certain. The CDR3 is made up of 13 amino acids. Germline CDR1 SQVTM, CDR2 ANQGSEA. The V gene lost 6 bases and the J gene lost 3 bases, with 14 bases spanning the gap.

The chain couples TRBV9 to TRBJ1-1; D remains ambiguous. The CDR3 sequence is 13 residues long. The V gene's germline CDR1 is SGDLS and CDR2 YYNGEE. The V end was cut by 2 bases, the J end by 4 bases, with 9 bases between. The CDR3 nucleotides are TGTGCCAGCAGCGTCTGGGAAAGCACTGAAGCTTTCTTT. Translation: CASSVWESTEAFF.

This chain connects TRBV10-3 to TRBJ2-7, with D possibly TRBD2 on 5 matching bases. Per the germline V gene, CDR1 is ENHRY and CDR2 is SYGVKD. Deletions cut 8 bases from V and 7 bases from J, with 21 bases between. The CDR3 length is 14 residues. CDR3 region: CAIQANGLSSEQYF. Here the CDR3 DNA reads TGTGCCATCCAAGCCAACGGACTGTCGTCAGAGCAGTACTTC.

This clonotype showed up just a few times. Germline and junction disagree at one end, which may indicate a read error. This chain uses TRBV28 with TRBJ1-1; D is unclear. Germline V gene data show CDR1 as MDHEN and CDR2 as SYDVKM. The CDR3 loop spans 18 amino acids. The CDR3 DNA reads TGTGCCAGCAGTCCCAGCCATGTGGCCCCGGGGAGGTACACTGAAGCTTCCTTC. This translates into CASSPSHVAPGRYTEASF.

J is TRBJ2-3 and V is TRBV29-1; 12 nucleotides agree with TRBD1. The length of the CDR3 is 14 residues. Germline V CDR1 and CDR2: SQVTM, ANQGSEA. V lost 7 bases and J lost 4; bases outside the gene matches: 6. The CDR3 nucleotides are TGCAGCGCACGGGACAGGGGGCGACCAGATACGCAGTATTTT. This sequence encodes CSARDRGRPDTQYF.

This clonotype was seen ten or more times. This chain links TRBV29-1 with TRBJ2-7, with 7 positions matching TRBD1. CDR1 is SQVTM and CDR2 is ANQGSEA in the germline V gene. This CDR3 region has 14 residues. Trimming removed 1 base from V and 1 base from J; junction bases left unmatched: 4. For the CDR3, the DNA is TGCAGCGTTGAAGCCGACAGGGAATCCTACGAGCAGTACTTC. It is translated as CSVEADRESYEQYF.

In this sample, this clonotype turned up many times. As DNA, the CDR3 is TGTGCCAGCAGGAATCAGGGAGCTGAAGCTTTCTTT. Translation: CASRNQGAEAFF. The chain has TRBV6-1 and TRBJ1-1; possible D gene TRBD1, 5 bases. Trimming left V 6 bases short and J 6 bases short, with 11 bases between. Germline lookup yields CDR1 MNHNS and CDR2 SASEGT. CDR3 length: 12 amino acids.

This clonotype was seen many times. This chain joins TRBV7-9 and TRBJ1-1; D is uncertain. The CDR3 has 14 residues. V lost 3 bases and J 0 bases, leaving 8 bases between the germline ends. Germline CDR1 reads SEHNR; CDR2 reads FQNEAQ (reference sequence). The DNA for the CDR3 is TGTGCCAGCAGCTTCGAGACGGTGAACACTGAAGCTTTCTTT. Protein sequence: CASSFETVNTEAFF.

This clonotype was counted ten times or more. The V and J genes are TRBV28 and TRBJ2-2; D is perhaps TRBD1 (5 bases). V lost 4 bases and J 0 bases, leaving 6 bases between the germline ends. Germline assignment: CDR1 MDHEN and CDR2 SYDVKM. The CDR3 loop spans 14 amino acids. The CDR3 loop is CASSSTANTGELFF. The CDR3 bases are TGTGCCAGCAGTTCGACAGCGAACACCGGGGAGCTGTTTTTT.

This clonotype was found once. The V call is TRBV6-2 or TRBV6-3, the J call TRBJ2-6, with D perhaps given as TRBD1 or TRBD2 (6 bases each). CDR3 size: 15 residues. The germline V gene encodes CDR1 MNHEY and CDR2 SVGEGT. Deletions cut 6 bases from V and 0 bases from J, with 9 bases between. The CDR3 region is CASRKGGSGANVLTF. The CDR3 DNA reads as TGTGCCAGCAGGAAGGGGGGCTCTGGGGCCAACGTCCTGACTTTC.

CDR3 in DNA: TGTGCCAGCAGTGAATGGGACGGCACAGATACGCAGTATTTT. It yields the protein CASSEWDGTDTQYF. V is TRBV6-1 and J is TRBJ2-3; TRBD1 or TRBD2 may be the D gene (5 bases each). The length of the CDR3 is 14 residues. The germline CDR1 and CDR2 sequences are MNHNS and SASEGT. The germline V and J ends were trimmed by 2 bases and 1 base, with 7 bases remaining between them.

This clonotype was counted ten times or more. The chain links TRBV2 to TRBJ1-1; the D is unclear. Trimming took 7 bases from V and 1 from J, leaving 10 bases between them. This CDR3 is 13 amino acids long. Germline assignment: CDR1 SNHLY and CDR2 FYNNEI. The CDR3 is CASIGQANTEAFF. In DNA form, the CDR3 reads TGTGCCAGCATAGGTCAGGCGAACACTGAAGCTTTCTTT. The entire variable domain, with the rest obtained from reference TRBV2 and TRBJ1-1, is as follows: EPEVTQTPSHQVTQMGQEVILRCVPISNHLYFYWYRQILGQKVEFLVSFYNNEISEKSEIFDDQFSVERPDGSNFTLKIRSTKLEDSAMYFCASIGQANTEAFFGQGTRLTVV.

This clonotype was counted between two and nine times. V is TRBV7-9 and J is TRBJ2-2; perhaps TRBD1 as D (7 bases). The V gene lost 6 bases and the J gene lost 2 bases, with 13 bases spanning the gap. CDR1 is SEHNR, CDR2 FQNEAQ, per germline (reference sequence). The CDR3 contains 15 residues. CDR3 nucleotide sequence: TGTGCCAGCAGACTCAGGGGGGCAAACACCGGGGAGCTGTTTTTT. Amino acids: CASRLRGANTGELFF. The full variable domain, its missing parts supplied by reference TRBV7-9 and TRBJ2-2, is DTGVSQNPRHKITKRGQNVTFRCDPISEHNRLYWYRQTLGQGPEFLTYFQNEAQLEKSRLLSDRFSAERPKGSFSTLEIQRTEQGDSAMYLCASRLRGANTGELFFGEGSRLTVL.

This clonotype was seen at least ten times. As DNA, the CDR3 is TGCAGTGCTAGAGCGTGGAGTGACACTGAAGCTTTCTTT. Residues: CSARAWSDTEAFF. The chain has TRBV20-1 and TRBJ1-1; D is unresolved. Trimming cost V 1 base and J 3 bases, with 9 bases left between them. The CDR3 loop spans 13 amino acids. Germline V gene lookup returns CDR1 DFQATT and CDR2 SNEGSKA (reference sequence).

This clonotype has a count of ten or more. The chain carries TRBV2 and TRBJ1-2, with D uncertain. The germline V gene has CDR1 SNHLY and CDR2 FYNNEI. Trimming took off 6 bases at V and 8 bases at J, with 10 bases between the two ends. The length of the CDR3 is 11 residues. CDR3 DNA sequence: TGTGCCAGCAGAGGACTTCAGGGCTACACCTTC. Translation gives CASRGLQGYTF. The whole variable domain, filled in from reference TRBV2 and TRBJ1-2, reads EPEVTQTPSHQVTQMGQEVILRCVPISNHLYFYWYRQILGQKVEFLVSFYNNEISEKSEIFDDQFSVERPDGSNFTLKIRSTKLEDSAMYFCASRGLQGYTFGSGTRLTVV.